The rows below give T cell receptor beta chains drawn from one sample of a study of CD8+CD57+ T cells in acquired aplastic anemia. TCRdb reprocessed the reads via MiXCR and lists one record per CDR3 protein. The repertoire holds roughly 250,000 distinct CDR3 sequences, with less than 85% as singletons. Material: sorted CD4+, CD8+, or CD8+CD57+ T cells (not recorded which) from PBMCs. The receptors were gathered from a human donor with aplastic anemia. Each CDR3 is given with its conserved first and last residue. The D gene is left open where the match is weak. Size values are once, few and many counts, or a class for expanded clones, and some rows have none.

V	length	J	D	size	DNA	CDR3
TRBV7-8	15	TRBJ2-5	-	-	TGTGCCAGCAGCTTAGCTGTGGGTCCCGATACGCAGTATTACTTC	CASSLAVGPDTQYYF
TRBV7-2	15	TRBJ1-2	-	-	TGTGCCAGCAGCTTGACTAGGGGGGGCGGAGATACGCAGACCTTC	CASSLTRGGGDTQTF
TRBV2	13	TRBJ2-5	-	-	TGCGGCAGCGGGGACGGGGGCCCAGAGACCCAGTACTTC	CGSGDGGPETQYF
TRBV10-3	14	TRBJ1-4	-	-	TGTGCCATCAGTGAGACTGAGGCGAATGAAAAACTGTTTTTT	CAISETEANEKLFF
TRBV20-1	15	TRBJ1-1	-	-	TGCAGTGCTAGTGAGGGCGGGCGGGCCTACACTGAAGCTTTCTTT	CSASEGGRAYTEAFF
TRBV10-3	15	TRBJ2-7	-	-	TGTGCCATCAGTGAGTCGCGATTGTCGGTCAACGAGCAGTACTTC	CAISESRLSVNEQYF
TRBV7-3	15	TRBJ2-7	-	-	TGTGCCAGCTCAAGACAGGCCAACGCCGTTGAACAGCAATACTTC	CASSRQANAVEQQYF
TRBV11-1	14	TRBJ2-3	-	-	TGTGCCAGCAGCTTAGTACCCGGGGCCGATACGCAGTATTTT	CASSLVPGADTQYF
TRBV7-8	15	TRBJ1-5	-	-	TGTGCCAGCAGCTTTCATCGAGACGGGTCAGAGCTTTCCTATTTT	CASSFHRDGSELSYF
TRBV5-6	15	TRBJ2-1	-	-	TGTGCCAGCAGGCAGGAGTGGAGCGCGCGCGATGGGCAGTTCTTC	CASRQEWSARDGQFF
TRBV7-7	16	TRBJ2-6	TRBD2	-	TGTGCCAGCAGCCCTGAGCTAGCGGGGGGGCGCGATACGCTGACTTTC	CASSPELAGGRDTLTF
TRBV2	13	TRBJ2-3	-	-	TGTAGCTGCGGAGACGGAAGCACAGATACGCAGTATTTT	CSCGDGSTDTQYF
TRBV7-6	12	TRBJ2-7	TRBD2	-	TGTGCCAGCGGGGGACTAGCGGTCGAGCAGTACTTC	CASGGLAVEQYF
TRBV7-9	16	TRBJ2-1	TRBD2	once	TGTGCCGGCAGCTTTCAAAGAAGCGGGGGGATTCATGAGCAGTTCTTC	CAGSFQRSGGIHEQFF
TRBV7-2	16	TRBJ2-1	-	-	TGTGCCAGCAGCTCTCAAGGTAGGGGTGGGCACGTTGTGCAGTTCTTC	CASSSQGRGGHVVQFF
TRBV7-8	12	TRBJ2-5	-	-	TGTGCCAGAAAGGTAGCTAGGGAGACCCAGAACTTC	CARKVARETQNF
TRBV7-8	15	TRBJ1-5	-	-	TGTGCCAGCAGCTTAGCGGTCGGGACCGATACGCAGCATCATTTT	CASSLAVGTDTQHHF
TRBV7-9	14	TRBJ1-6	-	-	TGTGCCAGCAGCTTAGTACCCGGGGAGCCGCCCTTTGGATTT	CASSLVPGEPPFGF
TRBV7-2	14	TRBJ2-7	-	-	TGTGCCAGCAGCCTCGGGGGAGCAGCTTACGAGCAGTACTTC	CASSLGGAAYEQYF
TRBV7-2	16	TRBJ2-1	TRBD2	-	TGTGCCAGCAGCTTACAACGGGGCGGGGGGAGCGATGCGCAGTTCTTC	CASSLQRGGGSDAQFF
TRBV10-3	17	TRBJ2-1	TRBD1	-	TGTGCCATCAGATCCCAGACAGGGGCTCACCCTAACAATGAGCAGTTCTTC	CAIRSQTGAHPNNEQFF
TRBV7-8	15	TRBJ1-2	TRBD1	few	TGTGCCAGCAGCTTGACAGGGGGCGCCGACTCGCACTACACCTTC	CASSLTGGADSHYTF
TRBV7-2	16	TRBJ1-2	-	-	TGTGCCAGCAGCTTAAAGAGTCACAGGCTCGTATATGCCTACACCTTC	CASSLKSHRLVYAYTF
TRBV7-9	16	TRBJ1-2	-	-	TGTGCCAGCAGCATGGATAGCGGGGGGGCAGTAACGCGGTACACCTTC	CASSMDSGGAVTRYTF
TRBV7-9	12	TRBJ2-5	TRBD1	-	TGTGCCGGACAGGGGAACCAAGAGACCCAGTACTTC	CAGQGNQETQYF
TRBV7-3	16	TRBJ1-2	-	-	TGTGCCAGCTGCTTAGAGACGGACGCGCTCGTATATGGCTACACCTTC	CASCLETDALVYGYTF
TRBV7-9	16	TRBJ1-1	-	-	TGTGCCAGTAGCTTTTACCCAGAGACCATAACCATTTCAGCTTTCTTT	CASSFYPETITISAFF
TRBV7-3	15	TRBJ1-1	-	-	TGTGCCAACAGCTTAGATCTTACGGGCAGCAATAAACCCTTCTTT	CANSLDLTGSNKPFF